The 19 T cell receptor beta chains reported below all come from one sample, sequenced in a study of beta chain features in type 1 diabetes. Expressed TCRB transcripts got sequenced, as all isolated RNA was reverse transcribed. The protocol was immunoSEQ multiplex PCR, while the TCRdb copy is restricted to in-frame clones and leaves out a portion. The sample carries around 280,000 clones, about 8.5% recorded once. Sample: central memory CD4+ T cells from blood. Receptors originate from a woman aged 18-29 years in good health.

The chain carries TRBV7-6 and TRBJ1-2; D is ambiguous. This CDR3 spans 15 amino acids. Germline V gene data show CDR1 as SGHVS and CDR2 as FNYEAQ. Trimming took 5 bases from V and 4 from J, leaving 17 bases between them. Written as DNA, the CDR3 is TGTGCCAGCAGCCCGGAGGCGGGGTTCCTCTATGGCTACACCTTC. Translating gives CASSPEAGFLYGYTF.

The chain uses TRBV9 and TRBJ2-1; D ambiguous. CDR1 SGDLS and CDR2 YYNGEE come from the germline V gene. V was trimmed by 0 bases and J by 2 bases, leaving 12 bases between them. The CDR3 covers 16 residues. This CDR3 reads CASSVVSGSPYNEQFF. CDR3 DNA: TGTGCCAGCAGCGTAGTGTCGGGTTCCCCCTACAATGAGCAGTTCTTC.

This clone appeared a few times. The J gene is TRBJ1-4, the V gene TRBV28; 7 bases agree with TRBD1. The germline CDR1 and CDR2 sequences are MDHEN and SYDVKM. The J segment lost 11 bases and the V segment lost 5 bases, leaving 5 bases of the junction unmatched. The CDR3 has 12 amino acids. CDR3 loop: CASSTQGGKLFF. Here the CDR3 DNA reads TGTGCCAGCAGTACTCAGGGGGGGAAACTGTTTTTT.

This clone was seen a few times. The CDR3 loop is CTHRRSEQYV. As DNA, the CDR3 is TGCACTCATCGAAGGAGCGAGCAGTACGTC. This chain links TRBV20-1 with TRBJ2-7; D is unclear. Germline CDR1 DFQATT, CDR2 SNEGSKA (reference sequence). This CDR3 has 10 amino acids.

This clone occurred a few times. The chain joins TRBV5-1 to TRBJ1-6; 7 bases are shared with TRBD1. The V segment lost 5 bases and the J segment 8 bases; nucleotides outside the gene matches: 16. The germline V gene encodes CDR1 SGHRS and CDR2 YFSETQ. The CDR3 has 17 amino acids. The CDR3 region has the DNA TGCGCCAGCAGTCGCACCGGGACAGCTCCTGGGGATTCACCCCTCCACTTT. Translation: CASSRTGTAPGDSPLHF.

A note on this clone: Other DNA sequences in this sample translate to the same CDR3. The chain is built from TRBV10-3 and TRBJ1-5; the D is unclear. Germline V CDR1 and CDR2: ENHRY, SYGVKD. The V and J ends lost 0 bases and 4 bases respectively, with 4 bases between them. The CDR3 length is 13 residues. The CDR3 spells CAISESINQPQHF. The CDR3 nucleotides read TGTGCCATCAGTGAGTCTATTAATCAGCCCCAGCATTTT.

CDR3 sequence: CASSLLGEQGSQQETQYF. The CDR3 bases are TGTGCCAGCAGTTTGTTAGGAGAACAGGGATCCCAACAAGAGACCCAGTACTTC. This chain joins TRBV28 and TRBJ2-5, with D perhaps matching TRBD1 (6 bases). The CDR3 is 18 residues long. The germline CDR1 and CDR2 sequences are MDHEN and SYDVKM. V dropped 3 bases and J dropped 2 bases, with 22 bases sitting between them.

This chain links TRBV29-1 with TRBJ2-1; no firm D call. The CDR3 is 12 residues long. Trimming removed 4 bases at V and 4 bases at J, with 8 bases between. CDR1 is SQVTM and CDR2 is ANQGSEA in the germline V gene. CDR3 amino acids: CSVGYSYNEQFF. DNA for the CDR3: TGCAGCGTTGGATACTCATACAATGAGCAGTTCTTC.

J is TRBJ1-2 and V is TRBV29-1; 7 nucleotides agree with TRBD1. The CDR3 contains 13 residues. Per the germline V gene, CDR1 is SQVTM and CDR2 is ANQGSEA. V lost 6 bases, J lost 5 bases, and 9 bases stayed unmatched. CDR3 in DNA: TGCAGCGTGGGTGACAGGGAGCGATATGGCTACACCTTC. Translation: CSVGDRERYGYTF.

In this sample, this clone turned up a few times. This chain uses TRBV20-1 with TRBJ1-5; D unresolved. V dropped 0 bases and J dropped 7 bases, with 4 bases sitting between them. The CDR3 consists of 11 residues. Looked up from germline, CDR1 is DFQATT and CDR2 is SNEGSKA (reference sequence). CDR3 DNA: TGCAGTGCTAGAGATGGGCAGCCCCAGCATTTT. This gives the protein CSARDGQPQHF.

This clone was seen a few times. V is TRBV7-9 and J is TRBJ2-1; no firm D call. The CDR3 sequence is 15 residues long. V was clipped by 2 bases and J by 3 bases, with 11 bases between them. The germline V gene encodes CDR1 SEHNR and CDR2 FQNEAQ (reference sequence). The CDR3 DNA is TGTGCCAGCAGCTTAACCACCTCGGGCTACAATGAGCAGTTCTTC. It translates to CASSLTTSGYNEQFF.

The chain carries TRBV5-4 and TRBJ1-1, with 10 bases fitting TRBD1. Trimming removed 7 bases from V and 1 base from J; junction bases left unmatched: 13. The CDR3 extends over 17 amino acids. Germline CDR1 reads SGHNT; CDR2 reads YYREEE (reference sequence). The CDR3 reads CASGRRQGASPNTEAFF. In nucleotides, the CDR3 is TGTGCCAGCGGACGGAGACAGGGGGCATCGCCGAACACTGAAGCTTTCTTT.

This clone was observed a few times. The CDR3 coding sequence is TGTGCCAGCAGTTACACACAGGGTTCGGGGGGCTACACCTTC. This codes for CASSYTQGSGGYTF. The chain uses TRBV6-5 and TRBJ1-2; tentatively, D is TRBD1 (6 bases). Germline V gives CDR1 MNHEY, CDR2 SVGAGI. CDR3 length equals 14 residues. V gave up 2 bases and J gave up 8 bases, with 15 bases separating them.

This clone was detected many times. Other nucleotide sequences in the sample specify the same CDR3. V gene TRBV14 combines with J gene TRBJ2-6; D is ambiguous. Germline loops: CDR1 SGHDN, CDR2 FVKESK. The V end lost 1 base, the J end lost 2 bases, and 6 bases lay between the germline ends. CDR3 length: 15 amino acids. The CDR3 spells CASSQGAAGANVLTF. The CDR3 DNA reads as TGTGCCAGCAGCCAAGGGGCGGCTGGGGCCAACGTCCTGACTTTC.

This clone was seen only a few times. This rearrangement joins TRBV2 to TRBJ1-5, with 7 positions matching TRBD1. This CDR3 has 15 amino acids. CDR1 is SNHLY and CDR2 is FYNNEI in the germline V gene. The junction had 9 bases not matched to a gene; V was cut back by 6 bases and J by 4 bases. The CDR3 DNA reads as TGTGCCAGCAGGCCCCGGACAGGTATTAATCAGCCCCAGCATTTT. Protein product: CASRPRTGINQPQHF.

This CDR3 reads CASGHNRDYEQYV. The CDR3 DNA reads as TGTGCTAGTGGTCACAACAGGGACTACGAGCAGTACGTC. This chain uses TRBV12-5 with TRBJ2-7; D perhaps matches TRBD1 (6 bases). The germline CDR1 and CDR2 sequences are LGHNT and FRNRAP. The CDR3 length is 13 residues. Trimming removed 5 bases at V and 3 bases at J, with 11 bases between.

In its sample, this clone was seen a few times. The CDR3 DNA reads TGCGCCAGCAGCCAGGGCCGGAGTTTTGAGAATACGCAGTATTTT. The encoded protein is CASSQGRSFENTQYF. This chain uses TRBV4-3 with TRBJ2-3; D call uncertain. Trimming took off 3 bases at V and 7 bases at J, with 17 bases between the two ends. Per the germline V gene, CDR1 is LGHNA and CDR2 is YSLEER. The CDR3 loop spans 15 amino acids.

The chain uses TRBV7-2 and TRBJ1-2, with D possibly matching TRBD1 (6 bases). Germline loops: CDR1 SGHTA, CDR2 FQGNSA. Deletions cut 6 bases from V and 6 bases from J, with 20 bases between. The CDR3 is 15 residues long. CDR3 protein: CASRRISVAGDGYTF. In DNA form, the CDR3 reads TGTGCCAGCAGACGTATCTCGGTAGCAGGGGATGGCTACACCTTC.

The chain has TRBV9 and TRBJ2-2, with 10 bases identical to TRBD2. The CDR3 has 19 residues. The V gene's germline CDR1 is SGDLS and CDR2 YYNGEE. The junction had 19 bases not matched to a gene; V was cut back by 5 bases and J by 6 bases. CDR3 residues: CASSRSNMGTSGASGELFF. CDR3 coding DNA: TGTGCCAGCAGTCGTAGTAACATGGGTACTAGCGGGGCGTCCGGGGAGCTGTTTTTT.